One sample yielded the 24 T cell receptor beta chains listed below, sequenced in a study of tumor-infiltrating lymphocytes in localized non-small cell lung cancer. Clones were sequenced by immunoSEQ multiplex PCR, and TCRdb holds only the in-frame ones, with some missing. The sample has around 3,000 clones, roughly 65% seen once. Sequenced input: uninvolved lung tissue not adjacent to the tumor. The receptors were gathered from a human donor with non-small cell lung cancer.

The chain uses TRBV28 and TRBJ2-5, with TRBD2 matching over 9 bases. Germline V CDR1 and CDR2: MDHEN, SYDVKM. CDR3 length: 15 residues. V trimming: 5 bases; J trimming: 7 bases; junction bases outside the gene matches: 11. CDR3 sequence reads: CASSDTSGPSGTQYF. The CDR3 nucleotides are TGTGCCAGCAGTGATACTAGCGGGCCCTCCGGGACCCAGTACTTC.

The chain carries TRBV19 and TRBJ1-1; D is unresolved. Trimming took off 5 bases at V and 1 base at J, with 8 bases between the two ends. Germline assignment: CDR1 LNHDA and CDR2 SQIVND (reference sequence). The CDR3 spans 13 residues. CDR3 in DNA: TGTGCCAGTAGTCCACAAAGGAACACTGAAGCTTTCTTT. Its translation is CASSPQRNTEAFF.

The genes are TRBV27 and TRBJ1-1; tentative D call: TRBD1 (5 bases). V was shortened by 5 bases and J by 4 bases, with 17 bases between the two germline ends. This CDR3 is built from 15 residues. Germline V gene lookup returns CDR1 MNHEY and CDR2 SMNVEV (reference sequence). The CDR3 DNA reads as TGTGCCAGCAGTCCCCTAGGGCAGGGCGGCACTGAAGCTTTCTTT. Encoded protein: CASSPLGQGGTEAFF.

The chain is built from TRBV6-1 and TRBJ2-1; D might be TRBD2 (6 bases). The germline V gene encodes CDR1 MNHNS and CDR2 SASEGT. Trimming took off 6 bases at V and 2 bases at J, with 14 bases between the two ends. This CDR3 is 15 amino acids long. The CDR3 is CASSGTGRPYNEQFF. The CDR3 DNA follows: TGTGCCAGCAGCGGGACGGGGAGGCCCTACAATGAGCAGTTCTTC.

The rearrangement links TRBV15 to TRBJ2-2; TRBD1 matches 10 bases. Germline CDR1 and CDR2: LNHNV and YYDKDF (reference sequence). Losses at the gene ends were 5 bases for V and 4 bases for J; bases not matched to a gene: 10. The CDR3 runs 17 residues. The CDR3 here is CATSSPGGTGVTGELFF. The CDR3 DNA reads as TGTGCCACCAGCTCACCGGGCGGGACAGGGGTCACCGGGGAGCTGTTTTTT.

This clone rates as large. The CDR3, as DNA: TGTGCCAGCAGCCCATGGACTAGCGGGGAGGGAGATACGCAGTATTTT. Protein sequence: CASSPWTSGEGDTQYF. The chain carries TRBV14 and TRBJ2-3, with 12 bases that match TRBD2. The length of the CDR3 is 16 residues. Germline V lookup: CDR1 SGHDN, CDR2 FVKESK. V lost 4 bases, J lost 5 bases, and 7 bases stayed unmatched.

The chain joins TRBV10-3 to TRBJ2-1, with a tentative D call TRBD1 (6 bases). Trimming stripped 0 bases from V and 0 bases from J, with 12 bases between. The CDR3 is made up of 17 amino acids. Germline loops: CDR1 ENHRY, CDR2 SYGVKD. CDR3 sequence reads: CAISESGGRGSYNEQFF. Here the CDR3 DNA reads TGTGCCATCAGTGAGTCTGGGGGCCGGGGCTCCTACAATGAGCAGTTCTTC.

This chain joins TRBV27 and TRBJ2-3, with no clear D. Germline CDR1 and CDR2: MNHEY and SMNVEV (reference sequence). V lost 5 bases to trimming and J lost 5 bases, with 14 bases between them. The CDR3 is 14 amino acids. This chain's CDR3 is CASSRSNGQDTQYF. The CDR3 coding sequence is TGTGCCAGCAGTAGATCTAACGGCCAAGATACGCAGTATTTT.

CDR3 sequence: CASSSAGTPYSNQPQHF. In nucleotides, the CDR3 is TGTGCCAGCAGCTCCGCCGGGACACCGTATAGCAATCAGCCCCAGCATTTT. This sequence joins TRBV7-2 and TRBJ1-5, with a tentative D call TRBD1 (6 bases). The germline CDR1 and CDR2 sequences are SGHTA and FQGNSA. The V end was cut by 4 bases, the J end by 0 bases, with 16 bases between. This CDR3 has 17 residues.

The chain links TRBV19 to TRBJ2-7, with no clear D. The CDR3 length is 15 residues. V was trimmed by 4 bases and J by 0 bases, leaving 13 bases between them. Germline loops: CDR1 LNHDA, CDR2 SQIVND (reference sequence). CDR3: CASSSGPGPSYEQYV. The CDR3 DNA reads TGTGCCAGTAGTAGCGGCCCCGGCCCCTCCTACGAGCAGTACGTC.

The rearrangement links TRBV27 to TRBJ2-3; 12 bases fit TRBD2. The CDR3 length is 15 residues. V was clipped by 6 bases and J by 4 bases; unmatched bases: 5. The germline V gene encodes CDR1 MNHEY and CDR2 SMNVEV (reference sequence). The DNA for the CDR3 is TGTGCCAGCAGGCTAGCGGGGGGGGGCGCAGATACGCAGTATTTT. Protein sequence: CASRLAGGGADTQYF.

The CDR3 here is CASRPGPAYNEQFF. The CDR3 DNA reads TGTGCCAGCAGACCGGGACCCGCCTACAATGAGCAGTTCTTC. The chain joins TRBV2 to TRBJ2-1; D is possibly TRBD1 or TRBD2 (5 bases each). This CDR3 comprises 14 residues. The germline V gene has CDR1 SNHLY and CDR2 FYNNEI. Trimming cost V 6 bases and J 2 bases, with 11 bases left between them.

The J gene is TRBJ1-1, the V gene TRBV27; D is unclear. There are 13 residues in the CDR3. V lost 3 bases and J lost 1, with 6 bases in between. The germline CDR1 and CDR2 sequences are MNHEY and SMNVEV (reference sequence). The CDR3 is CASSFGPNTEAFF. As DNA, the CDR3 is TGTGCCAGCAGTTTCGGACCGAACACTGAAGCTTTCTTT.

The V call is TRBV6-5, the J call TRBJ2-5; D uncertain. V lost 7 bases and J 5 bases, leaving 8 bases between the germline ends. This CDR3 is built from 11 residues. CDR1 MNHEY and CDR2 SVGAGI come from the germline V gene. The CDR3 sequence is CASTAWETQYF. For the CDR3, the DNA is TGTGCCAGCACTGCGTGGGAGACCCAGTACTTC.

This chain joins TRBV25-1 and TRBJ1-3; no clear D. CDR1 and CDR2 (germline): MGHDK, SYGVNS. The CDR3 has 15 amino acids. Trimming removed 2 bases from V and 4 bases from J, with 12 bases in between. The CDR3 nucleotides are TGTGCCAGCAGTGAAGGAGCAACGTTAGGAAACACCATATATTTT. This sequence encodes CASSEGATLGNTIYF.

The chain recombines TRBV5-1 with TRBJ1-2, with a tentative D call TRBD1 (5 bases). V gave up 1 base and J gave up 11 bases, with 9 bases separating them. Germline lookup yields CDR1 SGHRS and CDR2 YFSETQ. This CDR3 is 11 amino acids long. CDR3: CASSLSGEYTF. Written as DNA, the CDR3 is TGCGCCAGCAGCTTGTCGGGGGAGTACACCTTC.

The gene calls are TRBV15 and TRBJ2-5, with no clear D. Germline CDR1 and CDR2: LNHNV and YYDKDF (reference sequence). V shed 4 bases and J shed 4 bases, with 7 bases lying between them. The CDR3 length is 12 residues. The CDR3 spells CATSKMGETQYF. CDR3 bases: TGTGCCACCAGCAAAATGGGAGAGACCCAGTACTTC. Complete variable domain (other parts from reference TRBV15 and TRBJ2-5): DAMVIQNPRYQVTQFGKPVTLSCSQTLNHNVMYWYQQKSSQAPKLLFHYYDKDFNNEADTPDNFQSRRPNTSFCFLDIRSPGLGDTAMYLCATSKMGETQYFGPGTRLLVL.

This clone has only a few counts. The rearrangement joins TRBV4-3 to TRBJ2-7, with D uncertain. Germline CDR1 LGHNA, CDR2 YSLEER. Trimming shortened V by 1 base and J by 3 bases, and 10 bases separated the two germline ends. The CDR3 length is 14 residues. CDR3 coding DNA: TGCGCCAGCAGCCAAGGGATGACCGGCTACGAGCAGTACTTC. This gives the protein CASSQGMTGYEQYF.

This clone occurred a few times. The genes are TRBV4-1 and TRBJ2-5, with a weak D call TRBD1 (7 bases). The length of the CDR3 is 13 residues. Looked up from germline, CDR1 is MGHRA and CDR2 is YSYEKL. V was cut by 4 bases and J by 5 bases, with 11 bases left in between. The CDR3 DNA reads as TGCGCCAGCAGCCCCCCAGGGGGGGAGACCCAGTACTTC. Its translation: CASSPPGGETQYF.

The genes are TRBV7-2 and TRBJ1-6, with D unresolved. The CDR3 is 15 amino acids. Looked up from germline, CDR1 is SGHTA and CDR2 is FQGNSA. V was cut by 7 bases and J by 0 bases, with 10 bases left in between. The CDR3 is CASTSRTSYNSPLHF. CDR3 DNA sequence: TGTGCCAGCACCTCCCGCACCTCCTATAATTCACCCCTCCACTTT.

The V gene is TRBV7-9, the J gene TRBJ2-2; D is uncertain. The CDR3 consists of 15 residues. Germline CDR1 and CDR2: SEHNR and FQNEAQ (reference sequence). Trimming removed 5 bases at V and 4 bases at J, with 14 bases between. The CDR3 loop reads CASSRGSITTGELFF. As DNA, the CDR3 is TGTGCCAGCAGCCGTGGATCTATAACCACCGGGGAGCTGTTTTTT.

J is TRBJ2-1 and V is TRBV7-2; 7 bases agree with TRBD1. This CDR3 spans 14 amino acids. From germline, CDR1 is SGHTA and CDR2 FQGNSA. The J segment lost 7 bases and the V segment lost 10 bases, leaving 13 bases of the junction unmatched. CDR3 residues: CATQPGQNSNEQFF. The CDR3 DNA sequence: TGTGCCACCCAACCGGGACAGAACAGTAATGAGCAGTTCTTC.

The V gene is TRBV6-6, the J gene TRBJ1-1; D is undetermined. The CDR3 runs 13 residues. V shed 6 bases and J shed 3 bases, with 11 bases lying between them. Germline CDR1 and CDR2: MNHNY and SVGAGI (reference sequence). The CDR3 coding sequence is TGTGCCAGCAGCGATTACCTGGACACTGAAGCTTTCTTT. This codes for CASSDYLDTEAFF.

The gene calls are TRBV6-1 and TRBJ1-2; D is perhaps TRBD1 (5 bases). Per the germline V gene, CDR1 is MNHNS and CDR2 is SASEGT. The CDR3 runs 14 residues. V was shortened by 8 bases and J by 8 bases, with 21 bases between the two germline ends. CDR3 protein: CASLGGGAGWGYTF. The CDR3 DNA sequence: TGTGCCAGCCTTGGGGGTGGCGCAGGGTGGGGCTACACCTTC.